A single count supports the clone carrying this TCR beta chain. Its specificity is not known. Produced via immunoSEQ multiplex PCR; TCRdb's table is partial and in-frame only. In the table there are 73,000 or so clones, 78% of which are singletons. Germline CDR1 and CDR2: LGHDT and YNNKEL (reference sequence). The CDR3 runs 14 residues. Trimming took 1 base from V and 6 from J, leaving 12 bases between them. Prior to sequencing, the ViraFEST assay stimulated PBMC with viral peptide pools, which expanded the antigen-specific CD4+ T cells. Researchers isolated CD4+ T cells once roughly nine days of culture had elapsed. Nobody among the vaccine recipients had prior SARS-CoV-2 infection (nucleocapsid antibodies were negative). Half the medium was swapped for IL-2 medium on days 3 and 7. This sample is drawn from a study of vaccination effects on CD4 cells after COVID-19. Study findings and constraints: Clones of infection and vaccine origin contracted markedly late after vaccination.

This clonotype was sampled from a human donor who received a COVID-19 vaccine. The chain is built from TRBV3-1 (or the pseudogene TRBV3-2) and TRBJ1-1, with D perhaps TRBD1 (5 bases). This specimen consisted of CD4+ T cells from PBMCs cultured with SARS-CoV-2 spike peptides, obtained before COVID-19 vaccination. CDR3: CASSQGGGGAEAFF. CDR3 nucleotides: TGTGCCAGCAGCCAAGGGGGGGGAGGTGCTGAAGCTTTCTTT.